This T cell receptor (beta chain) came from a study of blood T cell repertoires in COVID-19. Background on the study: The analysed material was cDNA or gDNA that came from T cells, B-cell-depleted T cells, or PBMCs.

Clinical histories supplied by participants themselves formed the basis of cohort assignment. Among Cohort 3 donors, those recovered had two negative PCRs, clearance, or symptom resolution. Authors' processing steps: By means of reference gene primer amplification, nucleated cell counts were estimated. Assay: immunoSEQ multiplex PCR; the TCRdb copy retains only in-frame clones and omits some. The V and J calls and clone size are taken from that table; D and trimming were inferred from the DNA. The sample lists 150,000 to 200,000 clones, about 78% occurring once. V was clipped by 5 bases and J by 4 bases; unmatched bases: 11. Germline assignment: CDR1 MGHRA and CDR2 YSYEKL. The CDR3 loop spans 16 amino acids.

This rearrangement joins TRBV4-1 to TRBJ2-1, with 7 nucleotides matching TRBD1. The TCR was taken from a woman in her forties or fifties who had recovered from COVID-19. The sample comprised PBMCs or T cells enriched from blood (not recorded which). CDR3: CASSEGQSLQYNEQFF. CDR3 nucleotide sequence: TGCGCCAGCAGCGAGGGACAGAGTCTTCAATACAATGAGCAGTTCTTC.